Below are 4 T cell receptor beta chains sequenced from a single sample in a study of blood T cell repertoires in COVID-19. Produced via immunoSEQ multiplex PCR; TCRdb's table is partial and in-frame only. The table shows hundreds of thousands of clones, with less than 90% occurring only once. Input material: peripheral blood. These receptor sequences come from a man in his forties with acute or convalescent COVID-19.

The chain links TRBV27 to TRBJ2-7, with a possible D match to TRBD2 (5 bases). The V and J ends lost 4 bases and 4 bases respectively, with 17 bases between them. This CDR3 is built from 15 residues. Germline assignment: CDR1 MNHEY and CDR2 SMNVEV (reference sequence). CDR3 sequence: CASSSPGVAPYEQYF. CDR3 DNA sequence: TGTGCCAGCAGTTCCCCCGGGGTCGCCCCTTACGAGCAGTACTTC.

The chain couples TRBV11-2 to TRBJ2-3, with D possibly matching TRBD2 (5 bases). V was cut by 5 bases and J by 6 bases, with 21 bases left in between. The germline CDR1 and CDR2 sequences are SGHAT and FQNNGV. The CDR3 extends over 16 amino acids. CDR3 nucleotides: TGTGCCAGCAGCCCCAGGACTCCACTGAACACGGATACGCAGTATTTT. It is translated as CASSPRTPLNTDTQYF.

V gene TRBV4-1 combines with J gene TRBJ1-3; the match to TRBD1 covers 8 bases. Germline V gene sequence: CDR1 MGHRA, CDR2 YSYEKL. This CDR3 has 17 residues. With 3 bases clipped from V and 3 bases from J, the junction kept 10 bases outside the gene matches. CDR3: CASSQDIRGRFGNTIYF. CDR3 sequence (DNA): TGCGCCAGCAGCCAGGATATCAGGGGGCGTTTTGGAAACACCATATATTTT.

V gene TRBV27 combines with J gene TRBJ1-1; possibly TRBD1 for D (6 bases). V was trimmed by 2 bases and J by 3 bases, leaving 7 bases between them. Germline V gene sequence: CDR1 MNHEY, CDR2 SMNVEV (reference sequence). This CDR3 comprises 13 residues. CDR3 in amino acids: CASSLPGDTEAFF. The CDR3 bases are TGTGCCAGCAGTTTACCAGGGGACACTGAAGCTTTCTTT.